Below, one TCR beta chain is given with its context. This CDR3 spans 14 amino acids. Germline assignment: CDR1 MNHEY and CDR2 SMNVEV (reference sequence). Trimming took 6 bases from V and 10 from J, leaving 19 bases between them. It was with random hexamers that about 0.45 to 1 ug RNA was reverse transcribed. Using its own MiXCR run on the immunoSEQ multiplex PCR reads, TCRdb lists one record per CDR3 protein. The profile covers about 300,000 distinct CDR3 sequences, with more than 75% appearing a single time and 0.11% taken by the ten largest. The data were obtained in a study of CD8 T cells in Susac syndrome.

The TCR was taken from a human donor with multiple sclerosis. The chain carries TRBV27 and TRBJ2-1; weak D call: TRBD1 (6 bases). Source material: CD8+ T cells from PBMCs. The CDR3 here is CASRVPGALGEQFF. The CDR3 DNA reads TGTGCCAGCAGAGTCCCAGGGGCCTTAGGGGAGCAGTTCTTC.